The rows below give T cell receptor beta chains drawn from one sample of a study of blood T cell repertoires in COVID-19. TCRdb's copy holds only in-frame clones and misses some; the assay was immunoSEQ multiplex PCR. Among about 140,000 clones listed, under 90% were seen once. Sequenced input: peripheral blood. These receptors all come from a woman aged 60-75 years with active or convalescent COVID-19. The CDR3 runs from the conserved cysteine through the conserved F or W. A D gene is named only where the DNA matches it firmly. For some rows the clone size is stated as once, few or many, or as a class when expanded; others skip it.

V	J	D	size	CDR3	DNA
TRBV27	TRBJ2-3	TRBD2	-	CASSPGLAGGLDTQYF	TGTGCCAGCAGTCCGGGACTAGCGGGAGGGCTGGATACGCAGTATTTT
TRBV19	TRBJ1-1	-	-	CASRGNTEAFF	TGTGCCAGTCGGGGGAACACTGAAGCTTTCTTT
TRBV28	TRBJ1-2	-	-	CASSPGQHYGYTF	TGTGCCAGCAGTCCCGGACAGCACTATGGCTACACCTTC
TRBV19	TRBJ1-1	-	-	CASSTQGNTEAFF	TGTGCCAGTAGTACGCAGGGTAACACTGAAGCTTTCTTT
TRBV24-1	TRBJ2-1	-	-	CATRGTSVVGEQFF	TGTGCCACCAGGGGGACTTCAGTCGTGGGGGAGCAGTTCTTC
TRBV9	TRBJ1-6	-	-	CASSVEPLGQNSPLHF	TGTGCCAGCAGCGTAGAACCTCTGGGGCAAAATTCACCCCTCCACTTT
TRBV3-1/TRBV3-2	TRBJ1-3	TRBD1	-	CASSQETGQGENTIYF	TGTGCCAGCAGCCAAGAGACGGGACAGGGCGAAAACACCATATATTTT
TRBV7-3	TRBJ2-7	-	-	CASSLSPGSYEQYF	TGTGCCAGCAGCTTAAGCCCCGGCTCCTACGAGCAGTACTTC
TRBV5-1	TRBJ2-7	-	few	CASSPAGVWSEQYF	TGCGCCAGCAGCCCGGCAGGCGTCTGGTCCGAGCAGTACTTC
TRBV7-9	TRBJ2-2	-	-	CATLQQTNTGELFF	TGTGCCACCCTACAACAGACGAACACCGGGGAGCTGTTTTTT
TRBV7-8	TRBJ2-1	TRBD2	-	CASSLGPGLALIREQFF	TGTGCCAGCAGCCTTGGACCGGGACTAGCACTAATCCGTGAGCAGTTCTTC
TRBV27	TRBJ1-4	-	few	CASSLASNRQEKLFF	TGTGCCAGCAGTTTAGCCTCCAACCGACAGGAAAAACTGTTTTTT
TRBV19	TRBJ1-2	TRBD1	once	CASSPRGQVNGYTF	TGTGCCAGTAGCCCCAGGGGACAGGTAAACGGCTACACCTTC
TRBV9	TRBJ2-1	TRBD2	-	CASSVATSGRGEQFF	TGTGCCAGCAGCGTAGCAACTAGCGGGAGGGGGGAGCAGTTCTTC
TRBV7-9	TRBJ1-1	-	-	CASSQDAREAEAFF	TGTGCCAGCAGCCAGGACGCTAGGGAGGCTGAAGCTTTCTTT
TRBV2	TRBJ1-5	TRBD1	-	CASSSGQVGSQPQHF	TGTGCCAGCAGCTCCGGACAGGTAGGGTCCCAGCCCCAGCATTTT
TRBV2	TRBJ1-6	TRBD1	-	CASSQRGGQGNSPLHF	TGTGCCAGCAGCCAAAGAGGGGGACAGGGGAATTCACCCCTCCACTTT
TRBV10-1	TRBJ2-1	TRBD1	-	CASSDPRQGLLANEQFF	TGCGCCAGCAGTGACCCCCGACAGGGATTGTTGGCCAATGAGCAGTTCTTC
TRBV5-8	TRBJ2-5	-	-	CASSLGGRAQETQYF	TGTGCCAGCAGCTTGGGGGGCAGGGCCCAAGAGACCCAGTACTTC
TRBV7-2	TRBJ2-7	TRBD1	-	CASSPGTGDYEQYF	TGTGCCAGCAGCCCCGGGACAGGGGACTACGAGCAGTACTTC
TRBV5-6	TRBJ1-1	-	-	CASSTQGGNTEAFF	TGTGCCAGCAGCACCCAGGGAGGGAACACTGAAGCTTTCTTT
TRBV11-1	TRBJ2-7	TRBD1	few	CASSLEPDRGYEQYF	TGTGCCAGCAGCTTAGAACCCGACAGGGGTTACGAGCAGTACTTC
TRBV5-4	TRBJ2-5	-	-	CASSVSMETQYF	TGTGCCAGCAGCGTGAGCATGGAGACCCAGTACTTC
TRBV12-3/TRBV12-4	TRBJ2-7	TRBD1	once	CASSWGQAYEQYF	TGTGCCAGCAGCTGGGGACAGGCCTACGAGCAGTACTTC
TRBV19	TRBJ1-5	TRBD1	-	CASSSRQGMDNQPQHF	TGTGCCAGTAGTTCAAGACAGGGGATGGACAATCAGCCCCAGCATTTT
TRBV11-2	TRBJ1-2	-	-	CASSLVGGAGLDYTF	TGTGCCAGCAGCTTAGTTGGGGGCGCCGGATTAGACTACACCTTC
TRBV19	TRBJ2-5	-	-	CASSPDRDTQETQYF	TGTGCCAGTAGTCCCGACCGGGACACCCAAGAGACCCAGTACTTC
TRBV14	TRBJ2-1	TRBD2	-	CASSPITLRTSGRRYNEQFF	TGTGCCAGCAGCCCAATTACACTTCGGACTAGCGGGAGGAGATACAATGAGCAGTTCTTC
TRBV6-1	TRBJ2-3	-	-	CASSEGRWGGGSTDTQYF	TGTGCCAGCAGTGAAGGCCGGTGGGGAGGCGGAAGCACAGATACGCAGTATTTT
TRBV28	TRBJ2-1	TRBD2	-	CASSLAGGIYNEQFF	TGTGCCAGCAGTCTAGCGGGGGGCATCTACAATGAGCAGTTCTTC
TRBV11-2	TRBJ1-5	TRBD1	-	CASSWGTDSNQPQHF	TGTGCCAGCAGCTGGGGGACAGATAGCAATCAGCCCCAGCATTTT
TRBV6-5	TRBJ1-2	-	-	CASSVGGGSNGYTF	TGTGCCAGCTCGGTCGGTGGGGGGAGTAATGGCTACACCTTC
TRBV7-9	TRBJ2-7	TRBD1	-	CASSRGQGGNEQYF	TGTGCCAGCAGCCGGGGACAGGGAGGCAACGAGCAGTACTTC
TRBV9	TRBJ2-3	TRBD2	-	CASSATGTSGRTTDTQYF	TGTGCCAGCAGCGCAACCGGGACTAGCGGGAGGACCACAGATACGCAGTATTTT